A selection of T cell receptor beta chains follows, all from one sample in a study of blood T cell repertoires in COVID-19. The table came from immunoSEQ multiplex PCR; TCRdb's copy has only in-frame clones and leaves some out. The table records hundreds of thousands of clones, 75% to 85% of them present only once. The material sequenced was PBMCs or T cells enriched from blood (not recorded which). Receptors originate from a man aged 25 to 45 with acute COVID-19. The CDR3 runs from the conserved cysteine through the conserved F or W. D genes are given only for firm matches. Only part of the rows carry a size: once, few, many, or a class if the clone is expanded.

>TRBV5-6|14|NA|NA|TRBJ1-5
TGTGCCAGCAGCCCTGCCGGGGAAATCAGCCCCCAGCATTTT
CASSPAGEISPQHF
>TRBV28|13|TRBD2|once|TRBJ2-7
TGTGCCAGCAGTTCGTCCGGGACTATCAAACAGTACTTC
CASSSSGTIKQYF
>TRBV6-5|16|NA|NA|TRBJ1-5
TGTGCCAGCAGTTACTCCTCGGACAGTTGGGTCCAGCCCCAGCATTTT
CASSYSSDSWVQPQHF
>TRBV3-1/TRBV3-2|12|NA|NA|TRBJ2-7
TGTGCCAGCAGCCAAGAGAGCTACGAGCAGTACTTC
CASSQESYEQYF
>TRBV29-1|15|TRBD2|NA|TRBJ2-1
TGCAGCGTTGAATCGGGGGGGAGCTTATCCCATGAGCAGTTCTTC
CSVESGGSLSHEQFF
>TRBV4-1|16|NA|NA|TRBJ1-6
TGCGCCAGCAGCCAAGATTATTCTCTATATAATTCACCCCTCCACTTT
CASSQDYSLYNSPLHF
>TRBV7-9|11|NA|NA|TRBJ1-1
TGTGCCAGCAGCTCCACGGGGAAAGCTTTCTTT
CASSSTGKAFF
>TRBV4-1|15|TRBD1|NA|TRBJ1-3
TGCGCCAGCAGCCAGGGGACAGCCTCTGGAAACACCATATATTTT
CASSQGTASGNTIYF
>TRBV19|15|TRBD1|NA|TRBJ1-2
TGTGCCAGCGGCAGGGGGCAGGGGGCGGTCTATGGCTACACCTTC
CASGRGQGAVYGYTF
>TRBV5-1|12|NA|NA|TRBJ2-3
TGCGCCAGCAGCTTGGACGGGGATACGCAGTATTTT
CASSLDGDTQYF
>TRBV19|13|NA|NA|TRBJ2-7
TGTGCCAGTAGTATAAAGGGACTCTCCGAGCAGTACTTC
CASSIKGLSEQYF
>TRBV7-3|16|NA|NA|TRBJ2-5
TGTGCCAGCAGCCTCGGACAGTTTGGAAGCGGAGAGACCCAGTACTTC
CASSLGQFGSGETQYF
>TRBV5-1|14|NA|NA|TRBJ2-3
TGCGCCAGCAGCCGAGGGGGTAGCACAGATACGCAGTATTTT
CASSRGGSTDTQYF
>TRBV6-6|14|NA|few|TRBJ2-7
TGTGCCAGCACTCTTACCGGGGGATCCTACGAGCAGTACTTC
CASTLTGGSYEQYF
>TRBV5-6|14|NA|NA|TRBJ1-5
TGTGCCAGCACTGAAGGGGGAAGCAATCAGCCCCAGCATTTT
CASTEGGSNQPQHF
>TRBV5-1|14|NA|NA|TRBJ2-1
TGCGCCAGCAGCAATAACGGGAGATACAATGAGCAGTTCTTC
CASSNNGRYNEQFF
>TRBV5-1|12|NA|NA|TRBJ2-7
TGCGCCAGCAGCCGCGGAGGCGACGAGCAGTACTTC
CASSRGGDEQYF
>TRBV5-1|14|TRBD1|NA|TRBJ1-5
TGCGCCAGCAGCTCACAGGGGGCTGGTCAGCCCCAGCATTTT
CASSSQGAGQPQHF
>TRBV5-6|16|TRBD1|NA|TRBJ1-3
TGTGCCAGCAGTTCTGATGTGGACAGGGAGGGAAACACCATATATTTT
CASSSDVDREGNTIYF
>TRBV4-1|15|NA|once|TRBJ1-3
TGCGCCAGCAGCCCTACTGGGGGGATTGGAAACACCATATATTTT
CASSPTGGIGNTIYF
>TRBV28|16|TRBD1|NA|TRBJ2-3
TGTGCCAGCAGTCCTTGGACAGGGGGAAACACAGATACGCAGTATTTT
CASSPWTGGNTDTQYF
>TRBV5-1|14|TRBD2|NA|TRBJ2-1
TGCGCCAGCAGGCCGGCGGGGGAAAGGAATGAGCAGTTCTTC
CASRPAGERNEQFF
>TRBV5-4|14|NA|NA|TRBJ1-1
TGTGCCAGCAGCCTTGTGACGGGTGGCACTGAAGCTTTCTTT
CASSLVTGGTEAFF
>TRBV5-6|16|NA|NA|TRBJ2-2
TGTGCCAGCAGCTCCCCGGGACAACCGAACACCGGGGAGCTGTTTTTT
CASSSPGQPNTGELFF
>TRBV28|14|TRBD2|NA|TRBJ2-7
TGTGCCAGCAGTTTGCTAGCGGGGGCTTACGAGCAGTACTTC
CASSLLAGAYEQYF
>TRBV6-1|12|NA|NA|TRBJ1-1
TGTGCCAGCAGTGAATTTGTAGATGAAGCTTTCTTT
CASSEFVDEAFF
>TRBV6-5|13|NA|once|TRBJ2-2
TGTGCCAGCAGTTTTCTCTCGACCGGGGAGCTGTTTTTT
CASSFLSTGELFF
>TRBV6-1|14|NA|NA|TRBJ2-7
TGTGCCAGCAGTCAAGGGGGAGTCATCCACGAGCAGTACTTC
CASSQGGVIHEQYF
>TRBV2|15|TRBD1|NA|TRBJ2-3
TGTGCCAGCAGCCTGGACAGGGGGAGGACAGATACGCAGTATTTT
CASSLDRGRTDTQYF
>TRBV30|13|TRBD1|NA|TRBJ2-5
TGTGCCTTAGCACAAGGTTCCCAGGGGGCTCAGTACTTC
CALAQGSQGAQYF
>TRBV2|11|NA|NA|TRBJ2-5
TGTGCCAGTCAGGGGCAAGAGACCCAGTACTTC
CASQGQETQYF
>TRBV5-1|17|TRBD2|NA|TRBJ2-1
TGCGCCAGCAGCTTACAACCGGGGCAGCCGGGAGGGAATGAGCAGTTCTTC
CASSLQPGQPGGNEQFF
>TRBV19|12|NA|NA|TRBJ1-2
TGTGCCAGTAGCTATATGGACTATGGCTACACCTTC
CASSYMDYGYTF
>TRBV7-2|14|TRBD1|medium-sized|TRBJ1-6
TGTGCCAGCAGTCCAGGACAGGGAAGAAGGGCCCTCCACTTT
CASSPGQGRRALHF
>TRBV9|14|NA|NA|TRBJ1-2
TGTGCCAGCAGCGTAGCTCAGGAAGTCTATGGCTACACCTTC
CASSVAQEVYGYTF
>TRBV5-4|14|NA|NA|TRBJ2-7
TGTGCCAGCAGCTTGGAGAGCGGAGGCCCCGAGCAGTACTTC
CASSLESGGPEQYF
>TRBV4-2|15|NA|once|TRBJ2-2
TGTGCCAGCAGCCAAGCCGGACAGAACACCGGGGAGCTGTTTTTT
CASSQAGQNTGELFF
>TRBV27|16|TRBD1|NA|TRBJ1-2
TGTGCCAGCAGTATGCAAGGGGGCTCCCTAATCTATGGCTACACCTTC
CASSMQGGSLIYGYTF